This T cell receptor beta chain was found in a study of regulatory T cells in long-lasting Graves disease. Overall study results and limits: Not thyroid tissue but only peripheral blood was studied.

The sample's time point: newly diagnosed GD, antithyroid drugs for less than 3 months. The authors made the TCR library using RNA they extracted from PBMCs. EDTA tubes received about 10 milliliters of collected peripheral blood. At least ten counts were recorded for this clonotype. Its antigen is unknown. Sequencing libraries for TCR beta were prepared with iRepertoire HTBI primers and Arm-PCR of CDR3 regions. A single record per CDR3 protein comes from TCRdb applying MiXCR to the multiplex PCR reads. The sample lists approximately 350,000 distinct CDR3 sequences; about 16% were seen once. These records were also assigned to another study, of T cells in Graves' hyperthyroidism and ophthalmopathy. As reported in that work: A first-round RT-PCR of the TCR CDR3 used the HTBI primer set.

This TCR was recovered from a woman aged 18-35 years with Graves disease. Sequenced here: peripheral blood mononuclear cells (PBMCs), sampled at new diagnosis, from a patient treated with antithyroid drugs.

CDR3 bases: TGTGCCAGCAGTGAAGCTAGGGATGGCACTGAAGCTTTCTTT. It codes for CASSEARDGTEAFF. The V gene is TRBV2, the J gene TRBJ1-1; no reliable D call. Germline-derived CDR1 and CDR2 are SNHLY and FYNNEI. V was shortened by 0 bases and J by 4 bases, with 9 bases between the two germline ends. This CDR3 contains 14 residues.